The 17 T cell receptor beta chains below all came from one sample that was sequenced in a study of blood T cell repertoires in COVID-19. Sequencing used immunoSEQ multiplex PCR; TCRdb keeps in-frame clones, though not all of them. The sample lists approximately 290,000 clones; 70% to 85% were seen once. The sequencing input was peripheral blood. These receptors were collected from a human donor with COVID-19, enrolled during active disease. The donor label of this sample is uncertain.

V usage is TRBV5-4 and J usage is TRBJ2-2; D call uncertain. The germline V gene has CDR1 SGHNT and CDR2 YYREEE (reference sequence). Between the trimmed V and J ends, which lost 4 bases and 0 bases, there was a span of 13 bases. CDR3 length equals 16 residues. CDR3 DNA sequence: TGTGCCAGCAGCCTTGACTCTGTTTCGAACACCGGGGAGCTGTTTTTT. Translated: CASSLDSVSNTGELFF. The variable domain in full, with the rest retrieved from reference TRBV5-4 and TRBJ2-2, is ETGVTQSPTHLIKTRGQQVTLRCSSQSGHNTVSWYQQALGQGPQFIFQYYREEENGRGNFPPRFSGLQFPNYSSELNVNALELDDSALYLCASSLDSVSNTGELFFGEGSRLTVL.

The chain combines TRBV19 with TRBJ1-1, with D possibly being TRBD1 (6 bases). In germline, CDR1 is LNHDA, CDR2 SQIVND (reference sequence). Trimming pared 3 bases from V and 1 base from J, leaving 12 bases between. The CDR3 is 15 amino acids. The CDR3 spells CASSMARDTNTEAFF. The CDR3 DNA reads as TGTGCCAGTAGTATGGCTCGGGACACGAACACTGAAGCTTTCTTT.

The chain has TRBV9 and TRBJ2-5; D may be TRBD1 (5 bases). V shed 4 bases and J shed 5 bases, with 21 bases lying between them. In germline, CDR1 is SGDLS, CDR2 YYNGEE. CDR3 length: 16 amino acids. The CDR3 DNA reads TGTGCCAGCAGCCCAGAGTTAGCAGGGTATGTGGAGACCCAGTACTTC. This encodes CASSPELAGYVETQYF.

The rearrangement joins TRBV3-1 (or the pseudogene TRBV3-2) to TRBJ2-7; the D gene is possibly TRBD2 (7 bases). The germline gives CDR1 LGHDT, CDR2 YNNKEL (reference sequence). The germline V and J ends were trimmed by 4 bases and 6 bases, with 16 bases remaining between them. The CDR3 spans 14 residues. As DNA, the CDR3 is TGTGCCAGCAGCCCCTTGCGGGAGACAGGCGAGCAGTACTTC. Translation gives CASSPLRETGEQYF.

V gene TRBV2 combines with J gene TRBJ2-2, with 7 bases matching TRBD1. Germline V gene sequence: CDR1 SNHLY, CDR2 FYNNEI. The V gene end was trimmed by 5 bases and the J gene end by 7 bases; junction bases not matched to a gene: 10. The CDR3 has 15 residues. CDR3 DNA: TGTGCCAGCAGTCTTAACAGGGGAAATGACGGGGAGCTGTTTTTT. This codes for CASSLNRGNDGELFF. The full variable domain, in which reference TRBV2 and TRBJ2-2 provide the parts outside the CDR3, is EPEVTQTPSHQVTQMGQEVILRCVPISNHLYFYWYRQILGQKVEFLVSFYNNEISEKSEIFDDQFSVERPDGSNFTLKIRSTKLEDSAMYFCASSLNRGNDGELFFGEGSRLTVL.

V and J are TRBV14 and TRBJ2-1; D might be TRBD2 (6 bases). Looked up from germline, CDR1 is SGHDN and CDR2 is FVKESK. V was cut by 3 bases and J by 0 bases, with 6 bases left in between. The CDR3 totals 14 residues. DNA of the CDR3: TGTGCCAGCAGCCAGACTAGCTCCTACAATGAGCAGTTCTTC. It is translated as CASSQTSSYNEQFF.

The chain is built from TRBV5-1 and TRBJ2-7; TRBD1 agrees at 11 bases. The CDR3 covers 15 residues. The J segment lost 5 bases and the V segment lost 0 bases, leaving 4 bases of the junction unmatched. The germline V gene encodes CDR1 SGHRS and CDR2 YFSETQ. Here the CDR3 reads CASSLAGQGAHEQYF. CDR3 in DNA: TGCGCCAGCAGCTTGGCAGGACAGGGGGCCCACGAGCAGTACTTC. The full variable domain, its missing parts supplied by reference TRBV5-1 and TRBJ2-7, is KAGVTQTPRYLIKTRGQQVTLSCSPISGHRSVSWYQQTPGQGLQFLFEYFSETQRNKGNFPGRFSGRQFSNSRSEMNVSTLELGDSALYLCASSLAGQGAHEQYFGPGTRLTVT.

The chain combines TRBV3-1 (or the pseudogene TRBV3-2) with TRBJ2-1; 9 bases fit TRBD2. J was trimmed by 15 bases and V by 0 bases; bases with no gene match: 12. From germline, CDR1 is LGHDT and CDR2 YNNKEL (reference sequence). CDR3 length equals 15 residues. CDR3 DNA: TGTGCCAGCAGCCAAGAGTTAAGCGGGAGGCCACACCGGTTCTTC. Protein sequence: CASSQELSGRPHRFF.

The chain combines TRBV27 with TRBJ1-4; tentatively, D is TRBD1 (6 bases). This CDR3 has 16 amino acids. Germline assignment: CDR1 MNHEY and CDR2 SMNVEV (reference sequence). Deletions cut 2 bases from V and 0 bases from J, with 10 bases between. The CDR3 bases are TGTGCCAGCAGTTTAAGGACAGTTGCAACTAATGAAAAACTGTTTTTT. It translates to CASSLRTVATNEKLFF.

As concerns this clone: At one end, the junction sequence differs from germline, possibly due to a read error. The rearrangement joins TRBV7-7 to TRBJ2-3; TRBD2 aligns across 10 bases. CDR3 size: 17 residues. From germline, CDR1 is SSHAT and CDR2 FNYEAQ (reference sequence). The CDR3 sequence is CASSSGPSGSLTDTQYF. The DNA of the CDR3 is TGTGCTAGCAGCTCAGGCCCTAGCGGGAGTTTGACAGATACGCAGTATTTT. Together with reference TRBV7-7 and TRBJ2-3, the CDR3 gives the full variable domain: GAGVSQSPRYKVTKRGQDVTLRCDPISSHATLYWYQQALGQGPEFLTYFNYEAQPDKSGLPSDRFSAERPEGSISTLTIQRTEQRDSAMYRCASSSGPSGSLTDTQYFGPGTRLTVL.

The chain has TRBV19 and TRBJ1-1; 8 nucleotides agree with TRBD1. Germline V lookup: CDR1 LNHDA, CDR2 SQIVND (reference sequence). J gave up 3 bases and V 3 bases, and 6 bases lay outside the gene matches. This CDR3 spans 15 amino acids. The CDR3 region is CASSIPGGPYTEAFF. In nucleotides, the CDR3 is TGTGCCAGTAGTATCCCAGGGGGCCCGTACACTGAAGCTTTCTTT.

This clone occurred once. The chain carries TRBV7-2 and TRBJ1-2, with 9 bases identical to TRBD1. Germline V lookup: CDR1 SGHTA, CDR2 FQGNSA. The CDR3 has 13 residues. V trimming: 2 bases; J trimming: 8 bases; junction bases outside the gene matches: 3. CDR3 sequence reads: CASSLSQGAGYTF. As DNA, the CDR3 is TGTGCCAGCAGCTTATCACAGGGGGCGGGCTACACCTTC. Drawing the rest from reference TRBV7-2 and TRBJ1-2, the complete variable domain is GAGVSQSPSNKVTEKGKDVELRCDPISGHTALYWYRQSLGQGLEFLIYFQGNSAPDKSGLPSDRFSAERTGGSVSTLTIQRTQQEDSAVYLCASSLSQGAGYTFGSGTRLTVV.

The chain couples TRBV6-4 to TRBJ1-2; 8 bases line up with TRBD1. With 5 bases clipped from V and 6 bases from J, the junction kept 5 bases outside the gene matches. Germline V gene lookup returns CDR1 MRHNA and CDR2 SNTAGT. The CDR3 runs 13 residues. The CDR3 region is CASSSTGVNGYTF. In nucleotides, the CDR3 is TGTGCCAGCAGTTCGACAGGGGTTAATGGCTACACCTTC.

The chain couples TRBV9 to TRBJ2-2; TRBD1 aligns across 7 bases. The CDR3 totals 16 residues. After removal of 3 bases from V and 2 bases from J, the junction contained 7 bases not matched to a gene. Looked up from germline, CDR1 is SGDLS and CDR2 is YYNGEE. CDR3 DNA: TGTGCCAGCAGCGCCCGAGGGGACAGTAACACCGGGGAGCTGTTTTTT. It encodes CASSARGDSNTGELFF. Filled out from reference TRBV9 and TRBJ2-2, the complete variable domain reads DSGVTQTPKHLITATGQRVTLRCSPRSGDLSVYWYQQSLDQGLQFLIQYYNGEERAKGNILERFSAQQFPDLHSELNLSSLELGDSALYFCASSARGDSNTGELFFGEGSRLTVL.

The rearrangement joins TRBV6-5 to TRBJ2-3; maybe TRBD2 (6 bases). V lost 6 bases and J lost 3, with 16 bases in between. The length of the CDR3 is 15 residues. The germline gives CDR1 MNHEY, CDR2 SVGAGI. The CDR3 DNA reads as TGTGCCAGCAGCCCCGCCGGGGAGGAGACAGATACGCAGTATTTT. Protein: CASSPAGEETDTQYF.

The gene calls are TRBV7-8 and TRBJ1-1; D gene uncertain. CDR3 size: 12 residues. The V end was cut by 4 bases, the J end by 4 bases, with 7 bases between. Germline CDR1 reads SGHVS; CDR2 reads FQNEAQ. CDR3 sequence (DNA): TGTGCCAGCAGCTCCGTCGGCACTGAAGCTTTCTTT. Its translation: CASSSVGTEAFF.

Concerning this clone: Other nucleotide sequences from this sample produce the same CDR3. The rearrangement joins TRBV9 to TRBJ2-5, with D perhaps matching TRBD2 (5 bases). CDR1 and CDR2 from the germline V gene are SGDLS and YYNGEE. The V end was cut by 0 bases, the J end by 1 base, with 7 bases between. The CDR3 contains 14 residues. The CDR3 DNA sequence: TGTGCCAGCAGCGTAGGGACTGCCCAAGAGACCCAGTACTTC. Protein sequence: CASSVGTAQETQYF.